The clone carrying this T cell receptor beta chain was seen a few times. This sample was included in a study of CD8+ T cells in alopecia areata. Treatment in this sample: oral pan-JAK inhibitor, 5-10 mg twice daily. The sequencing template was cDNA reverse transcribed from extracted RNA. TCRdb's copy holds only in-frame clones and misses some; the assay was immunoSEQ multiplex PCR. The data show a few hundred thousand clones, roughly 60% seen once. The CDR3 spans 12 residues. Trimming took 6 bases from V and 6 from J, leaving 11 bases between them. Germline CDR1 and CDR2: SGHAT and FQNNGV. This specimen was CD4+ T cells sorted from blood, taken at week 52, from a patient treated with tofacitinib. The sequence came from a human donor with alopecia areata. V is TRBV11-2 and J is TRBJ1-1; unclear D gene. The CDR3 DNA reads TGTGCCAGCAGGGGTCCTCCCCCTGAAGCTTTCTTT. It is translated as CASRGPPPEAFF. Combining the CDR3 with reference TRBV11-2 and TRBJ1-1 gives the whole variable domain EAGVAQSPRYKIIEKRQSVAFWCNPISGHATLYWYQQILGQGPKLLIQFQNNGVVDDSQLPKDRFSAERLKGVDSTLKIQPAKLEDSAVYLCASRGPPPEAFFGQGTRLTVV.